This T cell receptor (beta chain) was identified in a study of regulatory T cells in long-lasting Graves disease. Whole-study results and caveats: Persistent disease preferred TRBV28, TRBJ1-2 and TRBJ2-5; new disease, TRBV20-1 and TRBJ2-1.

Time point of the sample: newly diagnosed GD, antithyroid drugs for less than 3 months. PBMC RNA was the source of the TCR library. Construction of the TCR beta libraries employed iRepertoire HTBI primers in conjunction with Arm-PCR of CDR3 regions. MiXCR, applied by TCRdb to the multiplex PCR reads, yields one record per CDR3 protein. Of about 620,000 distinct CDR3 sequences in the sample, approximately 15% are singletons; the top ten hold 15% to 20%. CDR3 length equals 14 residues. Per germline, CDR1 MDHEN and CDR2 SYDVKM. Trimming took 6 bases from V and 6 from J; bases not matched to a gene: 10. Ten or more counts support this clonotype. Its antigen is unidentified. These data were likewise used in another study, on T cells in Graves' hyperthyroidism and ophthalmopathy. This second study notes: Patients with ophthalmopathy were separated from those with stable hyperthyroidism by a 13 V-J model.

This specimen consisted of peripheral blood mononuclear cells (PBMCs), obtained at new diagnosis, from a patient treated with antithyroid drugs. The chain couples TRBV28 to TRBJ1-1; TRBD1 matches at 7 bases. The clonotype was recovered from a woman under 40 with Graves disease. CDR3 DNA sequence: TGTGCCAGCAGCTTACAGGGGCTAAGGGCTGAAGCTTTCTTT. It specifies CASSLQGLRAEAFF.